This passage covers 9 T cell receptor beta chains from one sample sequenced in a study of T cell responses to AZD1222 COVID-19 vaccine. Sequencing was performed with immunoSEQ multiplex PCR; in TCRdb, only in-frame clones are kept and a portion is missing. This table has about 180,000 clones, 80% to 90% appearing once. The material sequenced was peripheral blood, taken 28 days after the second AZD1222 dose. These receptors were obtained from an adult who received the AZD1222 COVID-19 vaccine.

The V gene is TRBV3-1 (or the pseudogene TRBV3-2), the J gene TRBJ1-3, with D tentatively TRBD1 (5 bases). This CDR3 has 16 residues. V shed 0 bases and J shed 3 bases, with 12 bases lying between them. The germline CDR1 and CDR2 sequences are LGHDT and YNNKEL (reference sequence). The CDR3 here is CASSQDRGVYGNTIYF. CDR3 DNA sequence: TGTGCCAGCAGCCAAGATAGAGGGGTTTATGGAAACACCATATATTTT.

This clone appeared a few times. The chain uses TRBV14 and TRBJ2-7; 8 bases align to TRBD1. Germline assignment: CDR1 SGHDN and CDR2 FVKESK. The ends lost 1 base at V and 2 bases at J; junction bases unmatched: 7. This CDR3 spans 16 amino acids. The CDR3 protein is CASSQGRDRTAYEQYF. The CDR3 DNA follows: TGTGCCAGCAGCCAAGGCCGGGACAGGACAGCCTACGAGCAGTACTTC. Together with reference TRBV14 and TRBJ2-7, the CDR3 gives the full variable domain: EAGVTQFPSHSVIEKGQTVTLRCDPISGHDNLYWYRRVMGKEIKFLLHFVKESKQDESGMPNNRFLAERTGGTYSTLKVQPAELEDSGVYFCASSQGRDRTAYEQYFGPGTRLTVT.

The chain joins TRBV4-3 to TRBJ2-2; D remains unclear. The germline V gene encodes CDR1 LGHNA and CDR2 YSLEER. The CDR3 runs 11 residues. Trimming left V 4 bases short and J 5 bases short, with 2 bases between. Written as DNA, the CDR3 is TGCGCCAGCAGCCTTACCGGGGAGCTGTTTTTT. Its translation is CASSLTGELFF.

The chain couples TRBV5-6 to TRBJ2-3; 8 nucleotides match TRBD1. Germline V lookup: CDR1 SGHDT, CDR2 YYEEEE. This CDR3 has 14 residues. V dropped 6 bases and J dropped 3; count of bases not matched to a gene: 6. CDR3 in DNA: TGTGCCAGCACCGGACAGGGTTGGACAGATACGCAGTATTTT. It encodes CASTGQGWTDTQYF. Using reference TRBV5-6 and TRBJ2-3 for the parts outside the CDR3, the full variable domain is DAGVTQSPTHLIKTRGQQVTLRCSPKSGHDTVSWYQQALGQGPQFIFQYYEEEERQRGNFPDRFSGHQFPNYSSELNVNALLLGDSALYLCASTGQGWTDTQYFGPGTRLTVL.

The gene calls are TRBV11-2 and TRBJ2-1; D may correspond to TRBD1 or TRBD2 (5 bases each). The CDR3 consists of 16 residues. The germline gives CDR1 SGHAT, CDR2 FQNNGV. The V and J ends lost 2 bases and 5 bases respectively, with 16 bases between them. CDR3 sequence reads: CASSLLTGTKDNEQFF. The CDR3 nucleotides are TGTGCCAGCAGCTTACTTACCGGGACCAAGGACAATGAGCAGTTCTTC.

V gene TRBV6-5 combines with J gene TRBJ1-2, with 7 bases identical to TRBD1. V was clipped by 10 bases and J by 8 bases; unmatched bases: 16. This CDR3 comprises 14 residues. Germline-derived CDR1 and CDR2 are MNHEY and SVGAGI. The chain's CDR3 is CATQKAGQSYGYTF. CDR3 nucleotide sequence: TGTGCCACCCAGAAAGCGGGACAGTCTTACGGCTACACCTTC.

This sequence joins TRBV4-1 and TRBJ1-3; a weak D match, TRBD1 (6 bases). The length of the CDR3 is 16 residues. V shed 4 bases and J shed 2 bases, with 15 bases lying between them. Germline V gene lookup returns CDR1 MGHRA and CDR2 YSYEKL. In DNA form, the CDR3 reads TGCGCCAGCAGCCTCTCGACAGGTTTCACTGGAAACACCATATATTTT. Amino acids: CASSLSTGFTGNTIYF.

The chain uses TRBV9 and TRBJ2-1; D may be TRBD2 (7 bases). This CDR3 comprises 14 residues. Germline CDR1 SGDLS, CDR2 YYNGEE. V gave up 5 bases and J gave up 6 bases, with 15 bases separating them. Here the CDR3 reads CASSHGGDINEQFF. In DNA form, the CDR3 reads TGTGCCAGCAGTCATGGGGGGGACATCAATGAGCAGTTCTTC.

The CDR3 sequence is CASSLRGGLGEKLFF. Written as DNA, the CDR3 is TGTGCCAGCAGCCTCCGGGGGGGGTTAGGTGAAAAACTGTTTTTT. The chain has TRBV3-1 (or the pseudogene TRBV3-2) and TRBJ1-4; D possibly corresponds to TRBD1 (5 bases). V lost 4 bases and J 7 bases, leaving 16 bases between the germline ends. CDR3 length: 15 amino acids. Per germline, CDR1 LGHDT and CDR2 YNNKEL (reference sequence).